This T cell receptor beta chain was sequenced during a study of cytomegalovirus exposure and HLA in healthy donors. Notes on the study in general: Three of the chains that were CMV-associated were confirmed in vitro to be specific for CMV antigens. Indistinguishable V segments, including TRBV6-2 and TRBV6-3, were excluded. Whilst most TCR sequences proved rare, a subset of public TCRs occurred across many donors. V- and J-gene trimming in TCR beta was tied to a missense DCLRE1C variant by an analysis performed later.

PCR used 60 Vbeta primers and 13 Jbeta primers. Sequencing used immunoSEQ multiplex PCR; TCRdb keeps in-frame clones, though not all of them. The sample gives tens of thousands of clones, over 55% of which show up once; just under 6.5% is in the top ten. Germline values: CDR1 LGHNT, CDR2 FRNRAP. The CDR3 loop spans 12 amino acids. V lost 5 bases to trimming and J lost 9 bases, with 14 bases between them. To note about this clone: What it binds is not known.

This sequence was found in a woman in her 30s in good health and CMV-seronegative. This rearrangement joins TRBV12-5 to TRBJ2-7, with D possibly being TRBD1 (5 bases). The sequenced sample consisted of PBMCs. The CDR3 DNA follows: TGTGCTAGTGGTAGCGACAGCTCTGGGCAGTACTTC. Translating it yields CASGSDSSGQYF.